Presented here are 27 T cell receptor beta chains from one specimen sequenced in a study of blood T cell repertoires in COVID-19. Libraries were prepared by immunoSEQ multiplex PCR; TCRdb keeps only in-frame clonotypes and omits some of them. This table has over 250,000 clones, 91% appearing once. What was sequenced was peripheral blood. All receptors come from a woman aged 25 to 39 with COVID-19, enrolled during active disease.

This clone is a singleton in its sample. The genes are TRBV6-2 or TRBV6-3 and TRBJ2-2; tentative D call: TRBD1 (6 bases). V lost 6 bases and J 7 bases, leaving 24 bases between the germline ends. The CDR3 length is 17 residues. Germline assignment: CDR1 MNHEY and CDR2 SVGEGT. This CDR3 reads CASSHRTAYQEVGELFF. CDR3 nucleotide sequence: TGTGCCAGCAGCCACAGGACAGCTTACCAGGAGGTCGGGGAGCTGTTTTTT.

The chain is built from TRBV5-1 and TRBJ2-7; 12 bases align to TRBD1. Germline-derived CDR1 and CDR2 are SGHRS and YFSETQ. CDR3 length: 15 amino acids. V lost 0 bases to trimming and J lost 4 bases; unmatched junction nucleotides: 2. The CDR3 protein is CASSLEGQGAYEQYF. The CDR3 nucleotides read TGCGCCAGCAGCTTGGAGGGACAGGGGGCTTACGAGCAGTACTTC.

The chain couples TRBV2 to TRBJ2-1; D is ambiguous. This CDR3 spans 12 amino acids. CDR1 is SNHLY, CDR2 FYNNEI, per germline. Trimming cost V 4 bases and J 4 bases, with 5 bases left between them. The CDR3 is CASSATYNEQFF. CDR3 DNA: TGTGCCAGCAGTGCCACATACAATGAGCAGTTCTTC.

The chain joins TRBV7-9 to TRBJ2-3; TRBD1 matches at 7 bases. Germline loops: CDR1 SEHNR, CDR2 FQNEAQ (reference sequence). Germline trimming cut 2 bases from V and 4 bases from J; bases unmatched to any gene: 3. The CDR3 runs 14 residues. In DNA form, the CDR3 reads TGTGCCAGCAGCTTAAGAACAGGGGCAGATACGCAGTATTTT. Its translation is CASSLRTGADTQYF.

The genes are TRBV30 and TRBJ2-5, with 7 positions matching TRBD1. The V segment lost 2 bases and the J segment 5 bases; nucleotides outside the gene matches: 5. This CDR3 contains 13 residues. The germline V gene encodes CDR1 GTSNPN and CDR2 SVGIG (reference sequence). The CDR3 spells CAWSKQDRETQYF. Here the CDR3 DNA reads TGTGCCTGGAGTAAGCAGGACAGGGAGACCCAGTACTTC.

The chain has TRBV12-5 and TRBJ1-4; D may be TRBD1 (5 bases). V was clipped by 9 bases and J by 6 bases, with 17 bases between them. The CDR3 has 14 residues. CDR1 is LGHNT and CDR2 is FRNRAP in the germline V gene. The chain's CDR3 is CASPSAGGDEKLFF. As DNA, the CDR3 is TGTGCTAGCCCATCAGCGGGGGGGGATGAAAAACTGTTTTTT.

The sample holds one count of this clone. DNA of the CDR3: TGTGCCAGCAGCCGAGGTGGGACAGGGGGAAACACCATATATTTT. Residues: CASSRGGTGGNTIYF. The V call is TRBV2, the J call TRBJ1-3; 9 nucleotides match TRBD1. This CDR3 is built from 15 residues. J gave up 4 bases and V 6 bases, and 7 bases lay outside the gene matches. Germline assignment: CDR1 SNHLY and CDR2 FYNNEI.

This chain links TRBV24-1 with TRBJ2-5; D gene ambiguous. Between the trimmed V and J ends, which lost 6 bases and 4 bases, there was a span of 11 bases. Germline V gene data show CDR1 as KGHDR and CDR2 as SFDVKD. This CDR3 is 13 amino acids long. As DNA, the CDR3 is TGTGCCACCAGTTCCGGGTTAGGAGAGACCCAGTACTTC. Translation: CATSSGLGETQYF.

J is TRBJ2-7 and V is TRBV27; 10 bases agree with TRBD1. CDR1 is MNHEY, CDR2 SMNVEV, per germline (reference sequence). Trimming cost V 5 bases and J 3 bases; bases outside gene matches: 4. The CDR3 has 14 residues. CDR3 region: CASSPGQGIYEQYF. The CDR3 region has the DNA TGTGCCAGCAGTCCGGGACAGGGGATCTACGAGCAGTACTTC.

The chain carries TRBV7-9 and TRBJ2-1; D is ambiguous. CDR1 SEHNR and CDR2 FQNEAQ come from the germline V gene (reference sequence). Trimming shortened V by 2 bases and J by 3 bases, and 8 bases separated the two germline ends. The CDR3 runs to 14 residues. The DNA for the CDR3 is TGTGCCAGCAGCTTACTCCTAGACTACAATGAGCAGTTCTTC. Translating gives CASSLLLDYNEQFF.

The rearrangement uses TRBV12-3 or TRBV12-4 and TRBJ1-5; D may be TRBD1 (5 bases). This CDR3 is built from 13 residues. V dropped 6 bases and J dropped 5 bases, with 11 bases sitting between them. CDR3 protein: CASRPDSYQPQHF. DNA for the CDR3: TGTGCCAGCAGGCCCGACAGCTATCAGCCCCAGCATTTT.

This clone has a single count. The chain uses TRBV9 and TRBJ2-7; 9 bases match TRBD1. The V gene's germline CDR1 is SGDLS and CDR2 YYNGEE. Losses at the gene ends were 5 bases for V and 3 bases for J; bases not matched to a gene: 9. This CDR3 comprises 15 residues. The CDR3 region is CASSELGTGNYEQYF. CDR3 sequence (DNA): TGTGCCAGCAGTGAACTCGGGACAGGGAACTACGAGCAGTACTTC.

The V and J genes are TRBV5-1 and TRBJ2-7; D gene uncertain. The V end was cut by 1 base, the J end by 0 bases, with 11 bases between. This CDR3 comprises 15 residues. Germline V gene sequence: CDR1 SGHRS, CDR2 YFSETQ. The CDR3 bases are TGCGCCAGCAGCTTGACGGCGGTGAGCTCCTACGAGCAGTACTTC. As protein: CASSLTAVSSYEQYF.

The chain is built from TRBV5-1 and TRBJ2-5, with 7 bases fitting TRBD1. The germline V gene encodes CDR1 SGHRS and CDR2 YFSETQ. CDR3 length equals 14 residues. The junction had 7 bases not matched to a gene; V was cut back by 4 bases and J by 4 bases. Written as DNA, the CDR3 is TGCGCCAGCAGCACGGCACCAGGGGGAGAGACCCAGTACTTC. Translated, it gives CASSTAPGGETQYF.

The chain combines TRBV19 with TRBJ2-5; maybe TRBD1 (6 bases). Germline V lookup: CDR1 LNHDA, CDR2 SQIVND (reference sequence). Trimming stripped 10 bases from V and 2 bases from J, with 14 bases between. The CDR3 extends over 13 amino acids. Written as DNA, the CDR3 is TGTGCCACAAATACAGGGAGACAAGAGACCCAGTACTTC. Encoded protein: CATNTGRQETQYF.

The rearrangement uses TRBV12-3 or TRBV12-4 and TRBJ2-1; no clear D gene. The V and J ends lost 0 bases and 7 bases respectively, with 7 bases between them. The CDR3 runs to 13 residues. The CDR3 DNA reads TGTGCCAGCAGTTTAGCGGTTCGGAATGAGCAGTTCTTC. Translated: CASSLAVRNEQFF.

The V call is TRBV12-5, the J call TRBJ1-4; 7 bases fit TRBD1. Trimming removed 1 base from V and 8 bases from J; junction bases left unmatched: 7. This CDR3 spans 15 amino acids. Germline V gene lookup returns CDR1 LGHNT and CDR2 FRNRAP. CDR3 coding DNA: TGTGCTAGTGGTTTGGCGACAGGGTGGTCCGAAAAACTGTTTTTT. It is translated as CASGLATGWSEKLFF.

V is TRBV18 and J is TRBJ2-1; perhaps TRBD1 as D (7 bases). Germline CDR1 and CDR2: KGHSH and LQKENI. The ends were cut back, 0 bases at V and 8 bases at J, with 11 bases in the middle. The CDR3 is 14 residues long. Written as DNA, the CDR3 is TGTGCCAGCTCACCACCCCAGGGGGGCGATGAGCAGTTCTTC. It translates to CASSPPQGGDEQFF.

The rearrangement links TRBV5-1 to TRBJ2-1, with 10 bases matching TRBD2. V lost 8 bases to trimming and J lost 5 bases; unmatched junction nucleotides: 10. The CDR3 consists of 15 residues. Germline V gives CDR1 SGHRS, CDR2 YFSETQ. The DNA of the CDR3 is TGCGCCAGTGCCCTCCTAGCGGGAGCAAACAATGAGCAGTTCTTC. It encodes CASALLAGANNEQFF.

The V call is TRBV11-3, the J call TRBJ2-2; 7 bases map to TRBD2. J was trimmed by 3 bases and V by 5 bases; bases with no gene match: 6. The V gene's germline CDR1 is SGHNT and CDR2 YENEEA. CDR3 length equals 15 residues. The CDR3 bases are TGTGCCAGCAGCATTGGACTAGGGGACACCGGGGAGCTGTTTTTT. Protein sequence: CASSIGLGDTGELFF.

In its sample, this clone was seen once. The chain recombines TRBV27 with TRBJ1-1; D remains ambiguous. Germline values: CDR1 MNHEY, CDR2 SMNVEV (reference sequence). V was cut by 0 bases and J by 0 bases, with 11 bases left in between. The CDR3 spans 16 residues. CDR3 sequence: CASSLSPLSLNTEAFF. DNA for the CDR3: TGTGCCAGCAGTTTATCTCCTTTGAGCTTGAACACTGAAGCTTTCTTT.

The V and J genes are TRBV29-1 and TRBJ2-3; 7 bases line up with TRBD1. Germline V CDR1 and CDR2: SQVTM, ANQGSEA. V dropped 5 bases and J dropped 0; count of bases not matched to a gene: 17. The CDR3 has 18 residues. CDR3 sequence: CSVKGLTSDRASTDTQYF. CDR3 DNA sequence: TGCAGCGTTAAAGGGCTCACTTCAGACAGGGCTAGCACAGATACGCAGTATTTT.

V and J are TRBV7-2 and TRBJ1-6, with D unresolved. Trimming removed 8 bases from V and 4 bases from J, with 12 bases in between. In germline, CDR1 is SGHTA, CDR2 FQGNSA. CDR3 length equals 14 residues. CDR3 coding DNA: TGTGCCAGCGGCCTACCGGGGTATAATTCACCCCTCCACTTT. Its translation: CASGLPGYNSPLHF. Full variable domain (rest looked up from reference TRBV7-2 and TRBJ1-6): GAGVSQSPSNKVTEKGKDVELRCDPISGHTALYWYRQSLGQGLEFLIYFQGNSAPDKSGLPSDRFSAERTGGSVSTLTIQRTQQEDSAVYLCASGLPGYNSPLHFGNGTRLTVT.

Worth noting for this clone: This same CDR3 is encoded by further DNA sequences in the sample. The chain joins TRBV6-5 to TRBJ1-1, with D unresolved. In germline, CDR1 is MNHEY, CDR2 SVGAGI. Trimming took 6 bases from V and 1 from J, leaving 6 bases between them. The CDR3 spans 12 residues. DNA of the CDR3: TGTGCCAGCAGGGACTCGAACACTGAAGCTTTCTTT. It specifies CASRDSNTEAFF.

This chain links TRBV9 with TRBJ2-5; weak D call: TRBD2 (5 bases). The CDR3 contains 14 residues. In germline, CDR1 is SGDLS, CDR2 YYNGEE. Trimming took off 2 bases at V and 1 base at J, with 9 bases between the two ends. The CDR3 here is CASSVGSLQETQYF. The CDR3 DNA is TGTGCCAGCAGCGTGGGGAGTCTCCAAGAGACCCAGTACTTC.

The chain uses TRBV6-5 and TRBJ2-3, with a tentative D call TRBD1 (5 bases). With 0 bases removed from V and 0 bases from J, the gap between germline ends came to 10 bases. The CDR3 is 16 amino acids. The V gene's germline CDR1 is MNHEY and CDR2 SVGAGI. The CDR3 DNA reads TGTGCCAGCAGTTACTCTTGGGGCTCGAGCACAGATACGCAGTATTTT. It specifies CASSYSWGSSTDTQYF.

The CDR3 loop is CASSQDPNSNQPQHF. CDR3 in DNA: TGTGCCAGCAGCCAAGATCCCAATAGCAATCAGCCCCAGCATTTT. The chain recombines TRBV14 with TRBJ1-5; unclear D gene. Germline V CDR1 and CDR2: SGHDN, FVKESK. Deletions cut 0 bases from V and 0 bases from J, with 6 bases between. The CDR3 loop spans 15 amino acids.